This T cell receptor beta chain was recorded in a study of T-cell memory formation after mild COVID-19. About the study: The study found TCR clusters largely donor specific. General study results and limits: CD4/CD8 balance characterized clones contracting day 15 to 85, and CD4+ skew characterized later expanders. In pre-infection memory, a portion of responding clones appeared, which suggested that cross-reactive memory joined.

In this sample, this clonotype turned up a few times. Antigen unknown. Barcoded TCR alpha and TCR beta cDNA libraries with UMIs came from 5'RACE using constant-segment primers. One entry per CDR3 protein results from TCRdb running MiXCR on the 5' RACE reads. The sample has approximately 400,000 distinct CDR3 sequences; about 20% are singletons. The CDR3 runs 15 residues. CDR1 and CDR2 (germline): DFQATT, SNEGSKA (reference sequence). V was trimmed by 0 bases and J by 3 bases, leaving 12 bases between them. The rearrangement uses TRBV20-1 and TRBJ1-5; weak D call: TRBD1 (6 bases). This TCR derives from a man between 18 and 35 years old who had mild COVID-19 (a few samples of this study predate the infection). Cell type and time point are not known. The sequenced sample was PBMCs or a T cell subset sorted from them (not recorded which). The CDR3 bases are TGCAGTGCTAGAGATGCCGGGGGCACCAATCAGCCCCAGCATTTT. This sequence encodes CSARDAGGTNQPQHF.